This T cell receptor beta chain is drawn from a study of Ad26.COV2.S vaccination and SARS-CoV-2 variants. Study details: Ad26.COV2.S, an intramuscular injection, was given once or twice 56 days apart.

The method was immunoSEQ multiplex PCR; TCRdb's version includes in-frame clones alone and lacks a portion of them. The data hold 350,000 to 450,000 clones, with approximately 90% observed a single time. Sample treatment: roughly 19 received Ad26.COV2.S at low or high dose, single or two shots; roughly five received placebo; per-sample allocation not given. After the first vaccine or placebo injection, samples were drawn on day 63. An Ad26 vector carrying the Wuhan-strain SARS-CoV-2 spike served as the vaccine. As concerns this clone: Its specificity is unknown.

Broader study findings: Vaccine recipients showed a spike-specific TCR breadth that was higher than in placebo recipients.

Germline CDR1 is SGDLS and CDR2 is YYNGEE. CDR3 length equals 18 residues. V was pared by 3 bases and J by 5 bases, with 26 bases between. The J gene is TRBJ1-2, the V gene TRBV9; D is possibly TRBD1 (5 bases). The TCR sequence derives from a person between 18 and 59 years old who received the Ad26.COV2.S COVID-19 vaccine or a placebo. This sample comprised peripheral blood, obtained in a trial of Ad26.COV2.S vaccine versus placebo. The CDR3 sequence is CASSAYRPDSFRGYGYTF. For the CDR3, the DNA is TGTGCCAGCAGCGCCTACCGCCCTGACAGTTTCCGAGGGTATGGCTACACCTTC.